The clone carrying this TCR beta chain was counted a few times. As yet, its antigen is unknown. Full-length variable regions came from constant-region reverse primers plus semi-nested Nested Universal Primer A PCR. TCRdb used MiXCR to reprocess the 5' RACE reads, holding one entry per CDR3 protein. The sample has 60,000 to 65,000 distinct CDR3 sequences, 22% seen once; the top ten hold 2.5% to 3.5%. V was cut by 3 bases and J by 0 bases, with 6 bases left in between. This CDR3 comprises 14 residues. Looked up from germline, CDR1 is LNHNV and CDR2 is YYDKDF (reference sequence). The memory fraction was CD4+CD45RO+CD25- cells. Study-wide results and limits: In terms of TCR gene usage, tumor memory CD4+ T cells clustered together with blood and lymph node memory CD4+ cells, as well as with lymph node naive CD4+ cells.

This chain connects TRBV15 to TRBJ1-5; D gene ambiguous. The specimen sequenced was memory CD4+ T cells sorted from a lymph node. Subset here: memory CD4+ T cells, CD4+CD45RO+CD25-. The source is a female donor with breast cancer. The CDR3: CATSSPYSNQPQHF. CDR3 nucleotides: TGTGCCACCAGCAGCCCTTATAGCAATCAGCCCCAGCATTTT.